This T cell receptor beta chain was obtained from a study of CD8 T cells in ankylosing spondylitis. General study points: Disease-linked clones reportedly showed significant enrichment in matched ankylosing spondylitis synovial fluid. About 8 highly homologous variants formed a TCR beta motif that appeared characteristic of ankylosing spondylitis blood.

This CDR3 has 13 residues. The V and J ends lost 6 bases and 4 bases respectively, with 12 bases between them. Germline lookup yields CDR1 ENHRY and CDR2 SYGVKD. The table lists this clonotype with many counts. What it binds is unknown. TCR beta libraries were made by quantitative 5'-RACE with molecular barcodes. TCRdb re-derived calls from the 5' RACE reads in MiXCR, one entry per CDR3 protein. Of 700,000 to 1,000,000 distinct CDR3 sequences listed, about 12% are singletons. Sequenced material: blood, either unsorted or a sorted T cell fraction (not recorded which). The receptor was isolated from a male donor with ankylosing spondylitis. The chain recombines TRBV10-3 with TRBJ2-5; the D gene is possibly TRBD1 (6 bases). The CDR3 spells CAIRQTGGETQYF. The CDR3 region has the DNA TGTGCCATCAGACAGACAGGCGGAGAGACCCAGTACTTC.